The T cell receptor (beta chain) under discussion was sequenced for a study of CXCR3-negative and CXCR3-positive naive CD8 T cells. General study findings and limits: When CXCR3-positive naive cells were set against CXCR3-negative naive cells, the former had more hydrophobic TRB CDR3s.

All TRB cDNA libraries came from 5' RACE performed with UMI labels. TCRdb re-analyzed the 5' RACE reads; it lists each CDR3 protein once, without DNA. Recorded for this sample: tens of thousands of distinct CDR3 sequences. As regards this clonotype: Its antigen is not identified.

The receptor was isolated from a human donor in good health. Some clones in this sample may be carry-over from other donors' samples. Input material: naive CXCR3+ CD8+ T cells from blood. Specified subset: CD45RO-CCR7+CD27+CD95- naive CD8+ T cells expressing CXCR3 (TNR3+).

The CDR3 loop is CASSTRDSGANVLTF. The chain carries TRBV7-9 and TRBJ2-6. Germline-derived CDR1 and CDR2 are SEHNR and FQNEAQ (reference sequence). The CDR3 spans 15 residues. The complete variable domain, with remaining parts taken from reference TRBV7-9 and TRBJ2-6, reads DTGVSQNPRHKITKRGQNVTFRCDPISEHNRLYWYRQTLGQGPEFLTYFQNEAQLEKSRLLSDRFSAERPKGSFSTLEIQRTEQGDSAMYLCASSTRDSGANVLTFGAGSRLTVL.